This record concerns one TCR beta chain sequence. Its antigen is currently unknown. This sample was taken from a study of T cell responses to AZD1222 COVID-19 vaccine. Study conclusions and caveats: There were mostly white British donors and more females than males, and clonal diversity was possibly underestimated. Repertoire sampling was restricted to post-peak T cell response timepoints. Spike-specific TCR depth and breadth grew after two AZD1222 doses.

Libraries were prepared by immunoSEQ multiplex PCR; TCRdb keeps only in-frame clonotypes and omits some of them. This sample has about 90,000 clones, with 91% found just once. The ends were cut back, 8 bases at V and 0 bases at J, with 13 bases in the middle. Germline V gene data show CDR1 as SEHNR and CDR2 as FQNEAQ (reference sequence). The CDR3 is made up of 14 amino acids. The source material was peripheral blood, sampled on day 0 of MenACWY control vaccination. The receptor was derived from an adult in good health. The V gene is TRBV7-9, the J gene TRBJ1-1; D not resolved. Here the CDR3 DNA reads TGTGCCAGCGATTTGCCACTAATGAACACTGAAGCTTTCTTT. Translated, it gives CASDLPLMNTEAFF.